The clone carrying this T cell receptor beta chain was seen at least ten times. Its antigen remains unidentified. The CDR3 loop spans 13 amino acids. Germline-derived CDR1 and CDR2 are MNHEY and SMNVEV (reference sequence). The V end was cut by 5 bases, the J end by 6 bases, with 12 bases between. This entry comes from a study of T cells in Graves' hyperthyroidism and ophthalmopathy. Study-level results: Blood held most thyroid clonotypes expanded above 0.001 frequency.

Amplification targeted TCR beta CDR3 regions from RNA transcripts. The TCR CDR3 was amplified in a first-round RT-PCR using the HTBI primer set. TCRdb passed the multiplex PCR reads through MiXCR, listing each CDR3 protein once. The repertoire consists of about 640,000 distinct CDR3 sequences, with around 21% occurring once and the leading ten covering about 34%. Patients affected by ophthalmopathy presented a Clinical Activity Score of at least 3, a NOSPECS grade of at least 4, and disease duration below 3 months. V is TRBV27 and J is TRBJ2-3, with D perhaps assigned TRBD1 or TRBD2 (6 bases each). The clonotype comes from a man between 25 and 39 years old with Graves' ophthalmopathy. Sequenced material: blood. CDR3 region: CASSPKGGDTQYF. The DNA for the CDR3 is TGTGCCAGCAGTCCAAAAGGGGGGGATACGCAGTATTTT.